These 29 T cell receptor beta chains were all obtained from the same sample, sequenced in a study of blood T cells in healthy people across ages. Primers used in a second PCR of roughly 6 to 11 cycles were a sample-barcoded 5' primer and a J-beta primer mix. Using its own MiXCR run on the 5' RACE reads, TCRdb lists one record per CDR3 protein. Of about 1.1 million distinct CDR3 sequences detected, around two fifths appear once; the ten largest clones hold around 12%. Source material: blood. The receptors here all came from a young man in good health.

J is TRBJ2-1 and V is TRBV27; possible D gene TRBD1, 6 bases. This CDR3 region has 15 residues. The germline gives CDR1 MNHEY, CDR2 SMNVEV (reference sequence). The V end lost 3 bases, the J end lost 3 bases, and 12 bases lay between the germline ends. Written as DNA, the CDR3 is TGTGCCAGCAGTTTGATAACAGGGAACTACAATGAGCAGTTCTTC. The encoded protein is CASSLITGNYNEQFF.

V gene TRBV7-2 combines with J gene TRBJ1-5; D unresolved. Trimming stripped 2 bases from V and 2 bases from J, with 10 bases between. Looked up from germline, CDR1 is SGHTA and CDR2 is FQGNSA. The CDR3 extends over 15 amino acids. The DNA for the CDR3 is TGTGCCAGCAGCTTAATAAGGGTCGGCAATCAGCCCCAGCATTTT. Its protein product is CASSLIRVGNQPQHF.

This chain links TRBV27 with TRBJ2-5, with TRBD2 identical over 9 bases. Trimming removed 5 bases from V and 13 bases from J; junction bases left unmatched: 14. The CDR3 consists of 14 residues. Germline lookup yields CDR1 MNHEY and CDR2 SMNVEV (reference sequence). CDR3 sequence reads: CASSQLTSGSPPYF. In DNA, the CDR3 is TGTGCCAGCAGTCAACTAACTAGCGGGTCCCCCCCGTACTTC.

V is TRBV27 and J is TRBJ2-3, with unresolved D. The CDR3 consists of 15 residues. Per germline, CDR1 MNHEY and CDR2 SMNVEV (reference sequence). The germline V and J ends were trimmed by 0 bases and 1 base, with 8 bases remaining between them. The CDR3 DNA reads TGTGCCAGCAGTTTATCGACAAGGGGCACAGATACGCAGTATTTT. This gives the protein CASSLSTRGTDTQYF.

This clonotype occurred a few times. The V call is TRBV7-2, the J call TRBJ2-3; maybe TRBD2 (6 bases). The CDR3 has 15 amino acids. With 5 bases removed from V and 3 bases from J, the gap between germline ends came to 15 bases. From germline, CDR1 is SGHTA and CDR2 FQGNSA. The CDR3 DNA sequence: TGTGCCAGCAGCACGGGACGGGCGGGGACAGATACGCAGTATTTT. Translated: CASSTGRAGTDTQYF.

In this sample, this clonotype turned up a few times. The V call is TRBV6-6, the J call TRBJ2-1; TRBD2 matches 7 bases. The CDR3 contains 15 residues. With V trimmed by 0 bases and J by 8 bases, 7 bases remained unmatched. Germline loops: CDR1 MNHNY, CDR2 SVGAGI (reference sequence). In nucleotides, the CDR3 is TGTGCCAGCAGTTACTCGACCGGCCGGGGGGATGAGCAGTTCTTC. The encoded protein is CASSYSTGRGDEQFF.

This clonotype occurred a few times. The rearrangement uses TRBV27 and TRBJ2-1, with TRBD1 identical over 9 bases. V trimming: 5 bases; J trimming: 9 bases; junction bases outside the gene matches: 5. From germline, CDR1 is MNHEY and CDR2 SMNVEV (reference sequence). The CDR3 is 13 residues long. The CDR3 spells CASSAGQGTEQFF. CDR3 nucleotides: TGTGCCAGCAGTGCGGGACAGGGCACTGAGCAGTTCTTC.

This clonotype was counted between two and nine times. V and J are TRBV6-5 and TRBJ2-5, with 8 bases identical to TRBD2. This CDR3 is 17 amino acids long. Germline-derived CDR1 and CDR2 are MNHEY and SVGAGI. V shed 0 bases, J shed 0 bases, and the junction held 6 bases outside the gene matches. The DNA of the CDR3 is TGTGCCAGCAGTTACTCGGAACTAGCGGCCTACCAAGAGACCCAGTACTTC. Amino acids: CASSYSELAAYQETQYF.

This rearrangement joins TRBV9 to TRBJ2-1, with 8 bases identical to TRBD2. V shed 3 bases, J shed 9 bases, and the junction held 14 bases outside the gene matches. The CDR3 is 16 residues long. Germline CDR1 reads SGDLS; CDR2 reads YYNGEE. CDR3 sequence reads: CASSALPGLEYGEQFF. In DNA, the CDR3 is TGTGCCAGCAGCGCCTTACCGGGACTAGAGTACGGTGAGCAGTTCTTC.

The V call is TRBV25-1, the J call TRBJ1-1; tentative D call: TRBD1 (5 bases). The CDR3 runs 13 residues. CDR1 and CDR2 (germline): MGHDK, SYGVNS. The germline V and J ends were trimmed by 6 bases and 8 bases, with 16 bases remaining between them. Here the CDR3 reads CASSRGTTVEAFF. Here the CDR3 DNA reads TGTGCCAGCAGCAGAGGGACCACGGTCGAAGCTTTCTTT.

This clonotype was counted a few times. The gene calls are TRBV20-1 and TRBJ2-1, with no clear D. V lost 4 bases, J lost 2 bases, and 12 bases lay in between. The CDR3 sequence is 14 residues long. From germline, CDR1 is DFQATT and CDR2 SNEGSKA (reference sequence). CDR3 amino acids: CSAIAGSAYNEQFF. Here the CDR3 DNA reads TGCAGTGCTATCGCCGGCAGTGCCTACAATGAGCAGTTCTTC.

The chain is built from TRBV20-1 and TRBJ2-5; tentatively, D is TRBD1 (5 bases). The better agreement between TRBJ2-7 and the DNA end casts doubt on the J call. CDR1 is DFQATT, CDR2 SNEGSKA, per germline (reference sequence). This CDR3 spans 14 amino acids. The CDR3 DNA is TGCAGTGCTAGAAGCAGGGCGGTAGTGGGCGAGCAGTACTTC. It translates to CSARSRAVVGEQYF.

Of note for this clonotype: The junction shows a germline mismatch at one end, possibly a read error. The chain carries TRBV10-3 and TRBJ2-1; D unclear. Germline V gives CDR1 ENHRY, CDR2 SYGVKD. The CDR3 consists of 11 residues. CDR3 residues: CATSESKEQFF. The CDR3 DNA reads TGTGCCACCAGTGAGTCTAAAGAGCAGTTCTTC.

J is TRBJ1-2 and V is TRBV5-6; 8 positions agree with TRBD1. Germline V gene lookup returns CDR1 SGHDT and CDR2 YYEEEE. J lost 1 base, V lost 4 bases, and 6 bases had no gene match. This CDR3 region has 15 residues. The DNA for the CDR3 is TGTGCCAGCAGCACCAGACAGGGGCTTAACTATGGCTACACCTTC. It encodes CASSTRQGLNYGYTF.

The chain links TRBV12-3 or TRBV12-4 to TRBJ2-7; D unresolved. The DNA end is a closer match to TRBJ2-5, so the J assignment may be wrong. The CDR3 length is 14 residues. This chain's CDR3 is CASRQNKGWETQYF. For the CDR3, the DNA is TGTGCCAGCAGGCAGAATAAGGGTTGGGAGACCCAGTACTTC.

The rearrangement links TRBV20-1 to TRBJ2-1; weak D call: TRBD2 (7 bases). The germline V gene has CDR1 DFQATT and CDR2 SNEGSKA (reference sequence). This CDR3 spans 16 amino acids. Trimming shortened V by 6 bases and J by 1 base, and 19 bases separated the two germline ends. CDR3 loop: CSAVRGGAISYNEQFF. The DNA of the CDR3 is TGCAGTGCCGTTCGAGGGGGGGCCATTTCCTACAATGAGCAGTTCTTC.

This chain connects TRBV7-2 to TRBJ1-4; D remains ambiguous. V was cut by 0 bases and J by 8 bases, with 13 bases left in between. Germline-derived CDR1 and CDR2 are SGHTA and FQGNSA. The CDR3 totals 15 residues. CDR3 sequence: CASSLAGIPREKLFF. DNA of the CDR3: TGTGCCAGCAGCTTAGCTGGGATCCCGAGGGAAAAACTGTTTTTT.

The chain employs TRBV11-1 and TRBJ2-2, with TRBD1 matching over 9 bases. V lost 5 bases to trimming and J lost 4 bases; unmatched junction nucleotides: 8. The germline gives CDR1 SGHAT, CDR2 FQDESV (reference sequence). The length of the CDR3 is 16 residues. The CDR3 DNA sequence: TGTGCCAGCAGCCCCCTACTGGACAGGGGCACCGGGGAGCTGTTTTTT. It yields the protein CASSPLLDRGTGELFF.

This clonotype appeared a few times. V usage is TRBV7-6 and J usage is TRBJ1-1; D is perhaps TRBD1 (5 bases). The germline gives CDR1 SGHVS, CDR2 FNYEAQ. V was cut by 5 bases and J by 7 bases, with 14 bases left in between. This CDR3 contains 13 residues. CDR3 in amino acids: CASSASGSGEAFF. The DNA of the CDR3 is TGTGCCAGCAGCGCCTCAGGGTCCGGTGAAGCTTTCTTT. The variable domain in full, completed from reference TRBV7-6 and TRBJ1-1, reads GAGVSQSPRYKVTKRGQDVALRCDPISGHVSLYWYRQALGQGPEFLTYFNYEAQQDKSGLPNDRFSAERPEGSISTLTIQRTEQRDSAMYRCASSASGSGEAFFGQGTRLTVV.

Turning to this clonotype: This may come from a read error, since a much larger clone is one base off. The gene calls are TRBV5-1 and TRBJ2-1; TRBD2 agrees at 7 bases. J lost 2 bases, V lost 4 bases, and 6 bases had no gene match. CDR1 and CDR2 from the germline V gene are SGHRS and YFSETQ. There are 15 residues in the CDR3. The CDR3 DNA follows: TGCGCCAGCAGCCCGACTAGCAATCCCTACAATGAGCAGTTCTTC. Translation: CASSPTSNPYNEQFF.

Many counts were recorded for this clonotype. The V gene is TRBV20-1, the J gene TRBJ1-2; D is ambiguous. The CDR3 covers 14 residues. Trimming took 6 bases from V and 6 from J, leaving 20 bases between them. Germline-derived CDR1 and CDR2 are DFQATT and SNEGSKA (reference sequence). The CDR3 reads CSAGSREAYDGYTF. The DNA of the CDR3 is TGCAGTGCCGGTAGTCGAGAAGCCTATGATGGCTACACCTTC.

The chain links TRBV7-9 to TRBJ1-1; D not certain. Trimming removed 5 bases from V and 7 bases from J, with 11 bases in between. This CDR3 is 12 amino acids long. CDR1 and CDR2 (germline): SEHNR, FQNEAQ (reference sequence). The CDR3 region has the DNA TGTGCCAGCAGCCACCGGCCGGGTGAAGCTTTCTTT. Its translation is CASSHRPGEAFF.

This clonotype was observed a few times. The rearrangement links TRBV27 to TRBJ2-5; perhaps TRBD2 as D (6 bases). Germline-derived CDR1 and CDR2 are MNHEY and SMNVEV (reference sequence). V lost 6 bases and J lost 2, with 19 bases in between. The CDR3 covers 16 residues. The CDR3 reads CASSQGLWGVQETQYF. CDR3 sequence (DNA): TGTGCCAGCAGCCAAGGGCTTTGGGGGGTGCAAGAGACCCAGTACTTC.

The rearrangement links TRBV4-1 to TRBJ1-1; TRBD1 matches 9 bases. The germline gives CDR1 MGHRA, CDR2 YSYEKL. V dropped 4 bases and J dropped 10; count of bases not matched to a gene: 16. CDR3 size: 16 residues. The CDR3 coding sequence is TGCGCCAGCAGCCTGGGACAGGGAGCGGCTTTCGGTGGAGCTTTCTTT. Translating gives CASSLGQGAAFGGAFF.

Many counts were recorded for this clonotype. The chain uses TRBV20-1 and TRBJ2-3; 7 bases agree with TRBD1. The CDR3 totals 14 residues. V was pared by 1 base and J by 6 bases, with 7 bases of the junction left unmatched. Germline assignment: CDR1 DFQATT and CDR2 SNEGSKA (reference sequence). CDR3 bases: TGCAGTGCTAGAGGGACAGGAGGCCCGGATACGCAGTATTTT. Translating it yields CSARGTGGPDTQYF.

J is TRBJ2-1 and V is TRBV6-2 or TRBV6-3; 9 bases fit TRBD2. Germline lookup yields CDR1 MNHEY and CDR2 SVGEGT. This CDR3 is 12 amino acids long. V trimming: 6 bases; J trimming: 8 bases; junction bases outside the gene matches: 2. The CDR3 region is CASRRGGYEQFF. CDR3 nucleotide sequence: TGTGCCAGCAGGCGGGGGGGGTATGAGCAGTTCTTC.

This clonotype came up once. A much larger clone sits a single nucleotide away, making a read error possible. Here the CDR3 reads CASSVSGGVFYNEQYF. CDR3 DNA sequence: TGTGCCAGCAGCGTTAGCGGGGGGGTGTTCTACAATGAGCAGTACTTC. The rearrangement links TRBV9 to TRBJ2-1; the match to TRBD2 covers 11 bases. The tail of the sequence fits TRBJ2-7 better, so the J call may be wrong. CDR3 length: 16 residues. CDR1 is SGDLS and CDR2 is YYNGEE in the germline V gene.

The CDR3 sequence: CASSLAEAGEYNEQYF. The CDR3 DNA sequence: TGCGCCAGCAGCTTGGCCGAGGCTGGAGAATACAATGAGCAGTACTTC. V usage is TRBV5-1 and J usage is TRBJ2-7; no clear D. Trimming left V 0 bases short and J 7 bases short, with 20 bases between. CDR3 size: 16 residues. Germline values: CDR1 SGHRS, CDR2 YFSETQ.

This clonotype was picked up a small number of times. V is TRBV7-2 and J is TRBJ2-7; possibly TRBD1 or TRBD2 for D (5 bases each). V was clipped by 2 bases and J by 5 bases, with 13 bases between them. This CDR3 is 14 amino acids long. From germline, CDR1 is SGHTA and CDR2 FQGNSA. The CDR3 sequence is CASSLRQGSDEQYF. The CDR3 region has the DNA TGTGCCAGCAGCTTAAGGCAGGGTAGCGACGAGCAGTACTTC. The full variable domain, its missing parts supplied by reference TRBV7-2 and TRBJ2-7, is GAGVSQSPSNKVTEKGKDVELRCDPISGHTALYWYRQSLGQGLEFLIYFQGNSAPDKSGLPSDRFSAERTGGSVSTLTIQRTQQEDSAVYLCASSLRQGSDEQYFGPGTRLTVT.